Only a few counts were recorded for the clone carrying this T cell receptor (beta chain). This sample stems from a study of blood T cells in healthy people across ages. The length of the CDR3 is 16 residues. V shed 5 bases and J 2 bases; nucleotides not matched to a gene: 6. Looked up from germline, CDR1 is SGHAT and CDR2 is FQNNGV. A sample-barcoded 5' primer and a J-beta primer mix were used in a second PCR of roughly 7 to 11 cycles. Each CDR3 protein is one row after TCRdb ran MiXCR on the 5' RACE reads. The data hold 700,000 to 850,000 distinct CDR3 sequences, with about 48% observed a single time.

Specimen: blood. This rearrangement joins TRBV11-2 to TRBJ2-5; 12 positions match TRBD1. The clonotype comes from a man older than 75 in good health. As DNA, the CDR3 is TGTGCCAGCAGCCGCCGGGACAGGGGGCGGCAAGAGACCCAGTACTTC. This encodes CASSRRDRGRQETQYF.